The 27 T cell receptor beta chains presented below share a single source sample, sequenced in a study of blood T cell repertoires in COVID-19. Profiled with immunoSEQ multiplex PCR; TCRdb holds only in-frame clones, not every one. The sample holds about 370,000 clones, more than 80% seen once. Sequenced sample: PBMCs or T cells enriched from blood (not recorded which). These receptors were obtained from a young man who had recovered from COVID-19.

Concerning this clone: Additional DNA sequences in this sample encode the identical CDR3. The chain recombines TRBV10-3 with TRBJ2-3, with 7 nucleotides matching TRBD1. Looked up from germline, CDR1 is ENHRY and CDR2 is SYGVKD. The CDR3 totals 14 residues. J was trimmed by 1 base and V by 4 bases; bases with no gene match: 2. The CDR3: CAISGGGGTDTQYF. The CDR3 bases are TGTGCCATCAGTGGAGGGGGCGGCACAGATACGCAGTATTTT.

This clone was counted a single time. Here the CDR3 DNA reads TGTGCCAGTAGTAAGGCGGGTACTAGCGGGAGTGGTGAGCAGTTCTTC. It encodes CASSKAGTSGSGEQFF. The chain employs TRBV19 and TRBJ2-1; 11 nucleotides match TRBD2. Germline loops: CDR1 LNHDA, CDR2 SQIVND (reference sequence). Germline trimming cut 4 bases from V and 9 bases from J; bases unmatched to any gene: 11. The CDR3 loop spans 16 amino acids. The variable domain in full, with the rest retrieved from reference TRBV19 and TRBJ2-1, is DGGITQSPKYLFRKEGQNVTLSCEQNLNHDAMYWYRQDPGQGLRLIYYSQIVNDFQKGDIAEGYSVSREKKESFPLTVTSAQKNPTAFYLCASSKAGTSGSGEQFFGPGTRLTVL.

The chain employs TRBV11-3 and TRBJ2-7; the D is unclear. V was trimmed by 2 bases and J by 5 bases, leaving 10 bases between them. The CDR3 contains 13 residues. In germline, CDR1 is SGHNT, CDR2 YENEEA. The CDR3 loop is CASSLNSQDEQYF. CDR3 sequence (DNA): TGTGCCAGCAGCTTAAATTCCCAGGACGAGCAGTACTTC.

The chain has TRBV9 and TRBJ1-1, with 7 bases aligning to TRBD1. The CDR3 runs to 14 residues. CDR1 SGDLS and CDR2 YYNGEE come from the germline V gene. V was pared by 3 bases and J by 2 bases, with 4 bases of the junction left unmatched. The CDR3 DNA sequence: TGTGCCAGCAGCGCCAGGGGGGAAAACACTGAAGCTTTCTTT. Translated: CASSARGENTEAFF.

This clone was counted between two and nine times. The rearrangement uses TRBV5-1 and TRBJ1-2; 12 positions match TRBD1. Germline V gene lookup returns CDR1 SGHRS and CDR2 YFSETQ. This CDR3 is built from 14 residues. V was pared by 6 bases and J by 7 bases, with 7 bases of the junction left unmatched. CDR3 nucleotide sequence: TGCGCCAGCAACCGGGACAGGGGGCTTTCTGGCTACACCTTC. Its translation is CASNRDRGLSGYTF.

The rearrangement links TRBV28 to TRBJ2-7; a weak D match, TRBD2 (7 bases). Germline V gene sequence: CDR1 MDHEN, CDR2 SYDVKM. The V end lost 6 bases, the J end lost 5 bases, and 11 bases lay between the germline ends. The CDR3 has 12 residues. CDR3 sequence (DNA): TGTGCCAGCAGAAGGGGGAGGGACGAGCAGTACTTC. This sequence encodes CASRRGRDEQYF. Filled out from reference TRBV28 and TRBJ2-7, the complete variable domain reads DVKVTQSSRYLVKRTGEKVFLECVQDMDHENMFWYRQDPGLGLRLIYFSYDVKMKEKGDIPEGYSVSREKKERFSLILESASTNQTSMYLCASRRGRDEQYFGPGTRLTVT.

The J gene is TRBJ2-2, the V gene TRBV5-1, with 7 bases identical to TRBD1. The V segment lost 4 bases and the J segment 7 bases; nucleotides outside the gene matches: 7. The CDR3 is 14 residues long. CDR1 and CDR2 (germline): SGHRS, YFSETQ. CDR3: CASSPGQRDGELFF. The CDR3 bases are TGCGCCAGCAGCCCGGGACAGCGTGACGGGGAGCTGTTTTTT.

The CDR3 region is CASSLLRGGTYEQYF. In nucleotides, the CDR3 is TGTGCCAGCAGCCTGCTTAGGGGGGGCACCTACGAGCAGTACTTC. This rearrangement joins TRBV7-6 to TRBJ2-7; perhaps TRBD2 as D (7 bases). The CDR3 length is 15 residues. Germline CDR1 and CDR2: SGHVS and FNYEAQ. V dropped 5 bases and J dropped 2 bases, with 16 bases sitting between them.

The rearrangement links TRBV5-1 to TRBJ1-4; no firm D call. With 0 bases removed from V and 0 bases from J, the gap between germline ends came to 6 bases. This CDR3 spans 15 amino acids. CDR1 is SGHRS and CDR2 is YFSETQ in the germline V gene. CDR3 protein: CASSLVAATNEKLFF. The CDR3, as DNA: TGCGCCAGCAGCTTGGTTGCAGCAACTAATGAAAAACTGTTTTTT.

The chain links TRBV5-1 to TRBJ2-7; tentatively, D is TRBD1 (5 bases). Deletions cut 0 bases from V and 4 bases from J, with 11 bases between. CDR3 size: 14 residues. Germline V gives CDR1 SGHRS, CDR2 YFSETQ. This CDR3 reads CASSLGAQGYEQYF. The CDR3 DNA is TGCGCCAGCAGCTTGGGAGCTCAGGGTTACGAGCAGTACTTC. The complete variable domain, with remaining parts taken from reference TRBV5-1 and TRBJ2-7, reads KAGVTQTPRYLIKTRGQQVTLSCSPISGHRSVSWYQQTPGQGLQFLFEYFSETQRNKGNFPGRFSGRQFSNSRSEMNVSTLELGDSALYLCASSLGAQGYEQYFGPGTRLTVT.

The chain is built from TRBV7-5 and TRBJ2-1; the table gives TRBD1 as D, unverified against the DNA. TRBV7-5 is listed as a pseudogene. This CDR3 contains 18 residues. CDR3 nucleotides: TGTGTCAGAAGTTCTGTGCAGGGTCCCTGGTTCGCCTACAATGAGCAGTTCTTC. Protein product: CVRSSVQGPWFAYNEQFF.

The CDR3 loop is CASSRETQNTEAFF. Written as DNA, the CDR3 is TGTGCCAGCAGCCGGGAGACCCAGAACACTGAAGCTTTCTTT. The chain combines TRBV9 with TRBJ1-1; D remains ambiguous. This CDR3 region has 14 residues. Germline assignment: CDR1 SGDLS and CDR2 YYNGEE. Trimming took off 4 bases at V and 1 base at J, with 11 bases between the two ends.

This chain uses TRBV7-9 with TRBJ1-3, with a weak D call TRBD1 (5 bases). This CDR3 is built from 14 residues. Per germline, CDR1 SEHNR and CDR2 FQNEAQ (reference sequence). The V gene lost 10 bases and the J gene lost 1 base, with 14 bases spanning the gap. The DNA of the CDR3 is TGTGCCATCCGGGACTCTTCGTCTGGAAACACCATATATTTT. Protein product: CAIRDSSSGNTIYF.

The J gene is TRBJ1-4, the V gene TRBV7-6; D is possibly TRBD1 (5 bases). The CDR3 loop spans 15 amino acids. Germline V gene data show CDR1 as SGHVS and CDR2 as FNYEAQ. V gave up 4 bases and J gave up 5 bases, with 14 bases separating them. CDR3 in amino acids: CASSSPDIGNEKLFF. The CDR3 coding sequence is TGTGCCAGCAGCTCCCCGGACATAGGAAATGAAAAACTGTTTTTT.

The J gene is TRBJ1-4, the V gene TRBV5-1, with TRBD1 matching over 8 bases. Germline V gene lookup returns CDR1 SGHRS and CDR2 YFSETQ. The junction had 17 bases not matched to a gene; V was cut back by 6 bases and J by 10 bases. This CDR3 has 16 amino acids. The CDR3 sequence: CASTPVPRQGHRKLFF. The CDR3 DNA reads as TGCGCCAGCACCCCCGTTCCCAGACAGGGGCACAGAAAACTGTTTTTT.

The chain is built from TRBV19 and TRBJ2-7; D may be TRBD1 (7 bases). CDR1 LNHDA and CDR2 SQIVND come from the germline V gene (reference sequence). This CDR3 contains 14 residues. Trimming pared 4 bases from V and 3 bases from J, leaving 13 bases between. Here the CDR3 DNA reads TGTGCCAGTAGTAGCGGGACAGTAGTCTACGAGCAGTACTTC. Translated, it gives CASSSGTVVYEQYF. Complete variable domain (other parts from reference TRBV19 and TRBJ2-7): DGGITQSPKYLFRKEGQNVTLSCEQNLNHDAMYWYRQDPGQGLRLIYYSQIVNDFQKGDIAEGYSVSREKKESFPLTVTSAQKNPTAFYLCASSSGTVVYEQYFGPGTRLTVT.

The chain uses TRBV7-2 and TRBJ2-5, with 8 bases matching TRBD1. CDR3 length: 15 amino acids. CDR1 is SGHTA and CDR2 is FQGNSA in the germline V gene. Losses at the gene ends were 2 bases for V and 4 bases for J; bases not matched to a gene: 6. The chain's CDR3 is CASSLRGRGPETQYF. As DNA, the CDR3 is TGTGCCAGCAGCTTACGGGGCAGGGGGCCAGAGACCCAGTACTTC. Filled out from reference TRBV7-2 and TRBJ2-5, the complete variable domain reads GAGVSQSPSNKVTEKGKDVELRCDPISGHTALYWYRQSLGQGLEFLIYFQGNSAPDKSGLPSDRFSAERTGGSVSTLTIQRTQQEDSAVYLCASSLRGRGPETQYFGPGTRLLVL.

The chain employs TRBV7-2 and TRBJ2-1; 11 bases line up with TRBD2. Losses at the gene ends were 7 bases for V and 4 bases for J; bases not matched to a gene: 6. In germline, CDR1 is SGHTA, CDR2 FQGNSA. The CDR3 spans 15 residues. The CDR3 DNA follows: TGTGCCAGCAAGTTAGCGGGAGGGCTTTACAATGAGCAGTTCTTC. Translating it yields CASKLAGGLYNEQFF.

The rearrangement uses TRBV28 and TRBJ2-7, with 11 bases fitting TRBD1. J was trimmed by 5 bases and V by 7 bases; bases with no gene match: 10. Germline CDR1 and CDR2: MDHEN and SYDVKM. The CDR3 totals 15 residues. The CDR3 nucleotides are TGTGCCAGCATGCCGACGGACAGGGGGCCGGACGAGCAGTACTTC. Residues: CASMPTDRGPDEQYF.

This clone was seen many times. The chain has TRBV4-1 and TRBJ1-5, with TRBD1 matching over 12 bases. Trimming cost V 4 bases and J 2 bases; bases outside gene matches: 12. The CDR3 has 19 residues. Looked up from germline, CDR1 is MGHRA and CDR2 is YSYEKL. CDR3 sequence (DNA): TGCGCCAGCAGCCGGAACCCGGGACAGGGGGCGAGGGGCAATCAGCCCCAGCATTTT. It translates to CASSRNPGQGARGNQPQHF.

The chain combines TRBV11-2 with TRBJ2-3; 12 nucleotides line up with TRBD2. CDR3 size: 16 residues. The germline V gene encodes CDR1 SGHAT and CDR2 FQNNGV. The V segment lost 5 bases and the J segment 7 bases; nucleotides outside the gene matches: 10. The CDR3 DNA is TGTGCCAGCAGCCTACTAGCGGGAGGACCAAGAAATACGCAGTATTTT. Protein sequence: CASSLLAGGPRNTQYF.

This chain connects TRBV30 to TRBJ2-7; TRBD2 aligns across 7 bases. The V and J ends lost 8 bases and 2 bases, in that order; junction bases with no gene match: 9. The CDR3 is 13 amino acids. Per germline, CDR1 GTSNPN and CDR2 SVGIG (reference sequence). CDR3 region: CAGNWGGTYEQYF. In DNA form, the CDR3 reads TGTGCCGGAAACTGGGGGGGGACCTACGAGCAGTACTTC.

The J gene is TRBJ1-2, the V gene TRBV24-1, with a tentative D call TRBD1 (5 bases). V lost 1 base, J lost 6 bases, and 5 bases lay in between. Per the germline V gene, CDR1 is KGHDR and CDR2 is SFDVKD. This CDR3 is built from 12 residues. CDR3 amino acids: CATSDFRDGYTF. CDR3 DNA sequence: TGTGCCACCAGTGATTTCAGGGATGGCTACACCTTC.

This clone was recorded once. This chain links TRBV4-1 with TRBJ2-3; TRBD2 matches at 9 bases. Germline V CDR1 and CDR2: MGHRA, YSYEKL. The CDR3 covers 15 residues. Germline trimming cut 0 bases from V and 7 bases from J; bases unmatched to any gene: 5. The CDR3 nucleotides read TGCGCCAGCAGCCAAGATGGCGGGGGGGCCTATACGCAGTATTTT. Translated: CASSQDGGGAYTQYF.

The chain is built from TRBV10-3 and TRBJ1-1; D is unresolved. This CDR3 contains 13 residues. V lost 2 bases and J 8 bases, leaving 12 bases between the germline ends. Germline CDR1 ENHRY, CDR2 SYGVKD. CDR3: CAISEVVRGEAFF. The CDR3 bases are TGTGCCATCAGTGAGGTGGTTCGCGGGGAAGCTTTCTTT.

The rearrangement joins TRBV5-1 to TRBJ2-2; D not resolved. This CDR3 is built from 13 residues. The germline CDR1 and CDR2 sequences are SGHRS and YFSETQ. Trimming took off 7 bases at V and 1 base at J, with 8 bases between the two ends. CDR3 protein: CASGDQNTGELFF. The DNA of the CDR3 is TGCGCCAGCGGAGACCAGAACACCGGGGAGCTGTTTTTT.

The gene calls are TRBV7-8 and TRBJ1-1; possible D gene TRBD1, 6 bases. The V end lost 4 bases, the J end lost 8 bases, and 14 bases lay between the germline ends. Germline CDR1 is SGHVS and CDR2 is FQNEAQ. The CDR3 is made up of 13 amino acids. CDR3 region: CASSSIWGPEAFF. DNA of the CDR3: TGTGCCAGCAGCTCCATTTGGGGGCCAGAAGCTTTCTTT.